This T cell receptor (beta chain) was found in a study of cytomegalovirus exposure and HLA in healthy donors. About the research overall: Out of 398 genotyped donors, roughly 80% belonged to the Caucasian-associated ancestry cluster.

This CDR3 comprises 17 residues. The V and J ends lost 0 bases and 8 bases, in that order; junction bases with no gene match: 11. Germline CDR1 reads KGHSH; CDR2 reads LQKENI. Primers for the PCR totalled 60 Vbeta and 13 Jbeta. TCRdb's copy holds only in-frame clones and misses some; the assay was immunoSEQ multiplex PCR. The sample consists of approximately 140,000 clones, 79% of them appearing once. This cohort consisted of healthy bone marrow donors. This clone was observed once. The target antigen is unknown. Whole-study results and caveats: Researchers reportedly found TCR beta sequences accurately predicted most subjects' HLA-A and HLA-B alleles.

This TCR came from a woman aged 40 to 50 in good health and CMV-seropositive. The chain uses TRBV18 and TRBJ2-1; 9 bases line up with TRBD2. Sequencing input: PBMCs. Written as DNA, the CDR3 is TGTGCCAGCTCACCACCGACCGGCGGGGGGGCGTTTGATGAGCAGTTCTTC. This sequence encodes CASSPPTGGGAFDEQFF.